The 26 T cell receptor beta chains below all came from one sample that was sequenced in a study of lymphopenia after photon versus proton radiotherapy. The assay was immunoSEQ multiplex PCR, and TCRdb's table has in-frame clones only and misses some. The sample has about 33,000 clones, roughly 90% seen once. The source material was peripheral blood, sampled from a patient treated with photon-based radiotherapy. These receptors were collected from a woman aged 45 to 65 with pancreatic cancer.

The count of this clone is one. The chain recombines TRBV4-3 with TRBJ2-3; D tentatively reads TRBD1 or TRBD2 (5 bases each). Germline V gene sequence: CDR1 LGHNA, CDR2 YSLEER. The CDR3 sequence is 14 residues long. Trimming pared 1 base from V and 6 bases from J, leaving 11 bases between. This chain's CDR3 is CASSQVGGADTQYF. CDR3 sequence (DNA): TGCGCCAGCAGCCAAGTTGGGGGAGCCGATACGCAGTATTTT.

The V and J genes are TRBV21-1 and TRBJ2-7. TRBV21-1 is assigned pseudogene status. This CDR3 spans 14 amino acids. The CDR3 is CASSQDRGGYEQYF. CDR3 sequence (DNA): TGTGCCAGCAGCCAAGACAGGGGAGGGTACGAGCAGTACTTC.

The rearrangement joins TRBV11-3 to TRBJ1-1, with D possibly being TRBD1 (5 bases). The V gene lost 5 bases and the J gene lost 0 bases, with 10 bases spanning the gap. The CDR3 loop spans 14 amino acids. Germline loops: CDR1 SGHNT, CDR2 YENEEA. The CDR3 spells CASSPGTLNTEAFF. The CDR3 bases are TGTGCCAGCAGCCCAGGGACTCTGAACACTGAAGCTTTCTTT.

The chain carries TRBV13 and TRBJ2-7; 7 bases are shared with TRBD1. Trimming removed 1 base from V and 2 bases from J; junction bases left unmatched: 5. This CDR3 region has 15 residues. CDR1 and CDR2 from the germline V gene are PRHDT and FYEKMQ (reference sequence). CDR3 amino acids: CASSLEGRGTYEQYF. CDR3 nucleotide sequence: TGTGCCAGCAGCTTAGAAGGCAGGGGGACCTACGAGCAGTACTTC.

The chain combines TRBV7-6 with TRBJ2-2; no firm D call. This CDR3 comprises 13 residues. V dropped 1 base and J dropped 1 base, with 1 base sitting between them. Germline V gene lookup returns CDR1 SGHVS and CDR2 FNYEAQ. Here the CDR3 DNA reads TGTGCCAGCAGCTTAGGGAACACCGGGGAGCTGTTTTTT. Translating gives CASSLGNTGELFF.

This clone was seen only once. The CDR3 DNA reads TGCGCCAGCACCTCAGACAGAAAGAACACCGGGGAGCTGTTTTTT. Its translation: CASTSDRKNTGELFF. The genes are TRBV5-1 and TRBJ2-2, with D possibly matching TRBD1 (5 bases). Per germline, CDR1 SGHRS and CDR2 YFSETQ. With 6 bases removed from V and 1 base from J, the gap between germline ends came to 13 bases. The CDR3 sequence is 15 residues long. The full variable domain, with the rest looked up from reference TRBV5-1 and TRBJ2-2, is KAGVTQTPRYLIKTRGQQVTLSCSPISGHRSVSWYQQTPGQGLQFLFEYFSETQRNKGNFPGRFSGRQFSNSRSEMNVSTLELGDSALYLCASTSDRKNTGELFFGEGSRLTVL.

The V and J genes are TRBV19 and TRBJ1-4, with 9 bases fitting TRBD1. This CDR3 is 15 amino acids long. Germline CDR1 and CDR2: LNHDA and SQIVND (reference sequence). J lost 8 bases, V lost 5 bases, and 9 bases had no gene match. CDR3: CASSPGTGRSEKLFF. Here the CDR3 DNA reads TGTGCCAGTAGTCCCGGGACAGGGCGAAGCGAAAAACTGTTTTTT.

This sequence joins TRBV6-5 and TRBJ2-3; 8 bases are a match to TRBD2. Looked up from germline, CDR1 is MNHEY and CDR2 is SVGAGI. The CDR3 runs 14 residues. Trimming took 5 bases from V and 1 from J; bases not matched to a gene: 2. The CDR3 DNA follows: TGTGCCAGCAGTCCGGGGGGGGGCACAGATACGCAGTATTTT. Its translation: CASSPGGGTDTQYF.

The chain employs TRBV19 and TRBJ1-1; D is possibly TRBD1 (6 bases). Trimming shortened V by 1 base and J by 6 bases, and 15 bases separated the two germline ends. The CDR3 is 15 amino acids. Germline loops: CDR1 LNHDA, CDR2 SQIVND (reference sequence). The CDR3 is CASSIAGDTRSEAFF. In DNA form, the CDR3 reads TGTGCCAGTAGTATAGCTGGGGACACAAGGTCTGAAGCTTTCTTT.

Note on this clone: Other DNA sequences in this specimen translate into the identical CDR3. This chain links TRBV7-6 with TRBJ2-7; 7 bases agree with TRBD1. Germline assignment: CDR1 SGHVS and CDR2 FNYEAQ. Unmatched junction bases numbered 2, after V lost 3 bases and J lost 0 bases. This CDR3 has 14 residues. The CDR3 spells CASSLGQSSYEQYF. The CDR3 DNA sequence: TGTGCCAGCAGCTTGGGACAGAGCTCCTACGAGCAGTACTTC. Based on the CDR3 plus reference TRBV7-6 and TRBJ2-7, the full variable domain is GAGVSQSPRYKVTKRGQDVALRCDPISGHVSLYWYRQALGQGPEFLTYFNYEAQQDKSGLPNDRFSAERPEGSISTLTIQRTEQRDSAMYRCASSLGQSSYEQYFGPGTRLTVT.

The V and J genes are TRBV27 and TRBJ2-1; TRBD1 aligns across 9 bases. Looked up from germline, CDR1 is MNHEY and CDR2 is SMNVEV (reference sequence). CDR3 length equals 13 residues. V was clipped by 6 bases and J by 12 bases; unmatched bases: 9. In nucleotides, the CDR3 is TGTGCCAGCAGCTGGACAGGGGATACGGTGCAGTTCTTC. This gives the protein CASSWTGDTVQFF.

This chain connects TRBV5-1 to TRBJ2-2; possibly TRBD2 for D (5 bases). This CDR3 has 17 residues. V was clipped by 0 bases and J by 1 base, with 13 bases between them. Germline lookup yields CDR1 SGHRS and CDR2 YFSETQ. The CDR3 region is CASSLVDGLLNTGELFF. CDR3 nucleotides: TGCGCCAGCAGCTTGGTCGATGGACTCTTGAACACCGGGGAGCTGTTTTTT. The variable domain in full, with the rest retrieved from reference TRBV5-1 and TRBJ2-2, is KAGVTQTPRYLIKTRGQQVTLSCSPISGHRSVSWYQQTPGQGLQFLFEYFSETQRNKGNFPGRFSGRQFSNSRSEMNVSTLELGDSALYLCASSLVDGLLNTGELFFGEGSRLTVL.

The chain uses TRBV27 and TRBJ1-3, with TRBD1 matching 7 bases. This CDR3 has 15 amino acids. J gave up 2 bases and V 5 bases, and 6 bases lay outside the gene matches. Germline V gives CDR1 MNHEY, CDR2 SMNVEV (reference sequence). CDR3 in DNA: TGTGCCAGCAGTGTATACAGGGGCGCTGGAAACACCATATATTTT. Encoded protein: CASSVYRGAGNTIYF.

This chain connects TRBV15 to TRBJ2-5; D is possibly TRBD1 or TRBD2 (5 bases each). This CDR3 is 17 amino acids long. Trimming left V 1 base short and J 2 bases short, with 17 bases between. Germline CDR1 and CDR2: LNHNV and YYDKDF (reference sequence). CDR3 protein: CATSRAKTSGPQETQYF. DNA for the CDR3: TGTGCCACCAGCAGAGCTAAGACGTCGGGACCTCAAGAGACCCAGTACTTC. Drawing the rest from reference TRBV15 and TRBJ2-5, the complete variable domain is DAMVIQNPRYQVTQFGKPVTLSCSQTLNHNVMYWYQQKSSQAPKLLFHYYDKDFNNEADTPDNFQSRRPNTSFCFLDIRSPGLGDTAMYLCATSRAKTSGPQETQYFGPGTRLLVL.

The chain employs TRBV19 and TRBJ1-5; D is uncertain. CDR3 length: 16 residues. CDR1 LNHDA and CDR2 SQIVND come from the germline V gene (reference sequence). Trimming stripped 7 bases from V and 0 bases from J, with 16 bases between. The CDR3 reads CASTAVGGNSNQPQHF. The CDR3 DNA sequence: TGTGCCAGTACCGCGGTCGGAGGGAATAGCAATCAGCCCCAGCATTTT.

This clone was picked up one time. The chain couples TRBV7-8 to TRBJ1-1, with D possibly matching TRBD1 (6 bases). CDR3 length equals 14 residues. From germline, CDR1 is SGHVS and CDR2 FQNEAQ. V gave up 1 base and J gave up 3 bases, with 9 bases separating them. The CDR3 sequence: CASSLERGYTEAFF. The CDR3, as DNA: TGTGCCAGCAGCTTAGAAAGGGGGTACACTGAAGCTTTCTTT.

The gene calls are TRBV23-1 and TRBJ2-7, with 7 nucleotides matching TRBD1. TRBV23-1 is placed among ORFs of uncertain function. With 2 bases clipped from V and 0 bases from J, the junction kept 10 bases outside the gene matches. CDR3 length: 17 amino acids. CDR3 DNA: TGCGCCAGCAGTCAAGAGTGGCGGGCAGGGGGCTCCTACGAGCAGTACTTC. Encoded protein: CASSQEWRAGGSYEQYF.

CDR3 protein: CASTSGTGADTQYF. Written as DNA, the CDR3 is TGTGCCAGCACCTCCGGGACAGGCGCAGATACGCAGTATTTT. The chain recombines TRBV6-5 with TRBJ2-3; TRBD1 matches 8 bases. The CDR3 consists of 14 residues. In germline, CDR1 is MNHEY, CDR2 SVGAGI. J gave up 4 bases and V 7 bases, and 7 bases lay outside the gene matches.

The chain couples TRBV5-1 to TRBJ2-1, with D unresolved. V was cut by 4 bases and J by 9 bases, with 20 bases left in between. The CDR3 contains 15 residues. Looked up from germline, CDR1 is SGHRS and CDR2 is YFSETQ. CDR3 sequence: CASSPVGRQSGEQFF. DNA of the CDR3: TGCGCCAGCAGCCCGGTTGGGCGGCAGAGTGGTGAGCAGTTCTTC.

This chain uses TRBV5-4 with TRBJ2-3; 8 nucleotides line up with TRBD2. V lost 0 bases, J lost 3 bases, and 6 bases stayed unmatched. CDR1 is SGHNT, CDR2 YYREEE, per germline (reference sequence). This CDR3 spans 16 amino acids. In nucleotides, the CDR3 is TGTGCCAGCAGCTTGGGGGCGGGAGGCCCAACAGATACGCAGTATTTT. Translating gives CASSLGAGGPTDTQYF. The variable domain in full, completed from reference TRBV5-4 and TRBJ2-3, reads ETGVTQSPTHLIKTRGQQVTLRCSSQSGHNTVSWYQQALGQGPQFIFQYYREEENGRGNFPPRFSGLQFPNYSSELNVNALELDDSALYLCASSLGAGGPTDTQYFGPGTRLTVL.

The gene calls are TRBV5-1 and TRBJ1-2; 7 positions match TRBD1. The trim removed 4 bases at V and 6 bases at J, leaving 12 bases unmatched. Germline values: CDR1 SGHRS, CDR2 YFSETQ. The CDR3 consists of 15 residues. CDR3 amino acids: CASSPTRGVIDGYTF. CDR3 nucleotide sequence: TGCGCCAGCAGCCCCACCAGGGGGGTGATCGATGGCTACACCTTC.

The rearrangement links TRBV30 to TRBJ2-7; D is unclear. Germline V gives CDR1 GTSNPN, CDR2 SVGIG (reference sequence). The V gene lost 1 base and the J gene lost 0 bases, with 7 bases spanning the gap. The length of the CDR3 is 13 residues. The CDR3 bases are TGTGCCTGGAGTGACGCGTACTCCTACGAGCAGTACTTC. It is translated as CAWSDAYSYEQYF. Based on the CDR3 plus reference TRBV30 and TRBJ2-7, the full variable domain is SQTIHQWPATLVQPVGSPLSLECTVEGTSNPNLYWYRQAAGRGLQLLFYSVGIGQISSEVPQNLSASRPQDRQFILSSKKLLLSDSGFYLCAWSDAYSYEQYFGPGTRLTVT.

V gene TRBV5-5 combines with J gene TRBJ1-2; D remains unclear. CDR3 size: 14 residues. Germline values: CDR1 SGHKS, CDR2 YYEKEE (reference sequence). Trimming took 4 bases from V and 2 from J, leaving 12 bases between them. The CDR3 spells CASSPETANYGYTF. CDR3 nucleotide sequence: TGTGCCAGCAGCCCGGAGACTGCCAACTATGGCTACACCTTC.

The V call is TRBV7-9, the J call TRBJ1-5, with TRBD1 matching 8 bases. Germline V gene sequence: CDR1 SEHNR, CDR2 FQNEAQ (reference sequence). The CDR3 has 17 amino acids. V trimming: 0 bases; J trimming: 4 bases; junction bases outside the gene matches: 8. Written as DNA, the CDR3 is TGTGCCAGCAGCTTAGCGAGTGGACAGGGTTCGAATCAGCCCCAGCATTTT. This sequence encodes CASSLASGQGSNQPQHF.

The chain has TRBV5-1 and TRBJ2-1; no firm D call. Germline CDR1 reads SGHRS; CDR2 reads YFSETQ. This CDR3 spans 15 amino acids. Trimming took off 5 bases at V and 0 bases at J, with 12 bases between the two ends. The CDR3 DNA follows: TGCGCCAGCAGGGAGTGGATGAGCTCCTACAATGAGCAGTTCTTC. This sequence encodes CASREWMSSYNEQFF.

The J gene is TRBJ2-7, the V gene TRBV27; 10 bases line up with TRBD1. The CDR3 is made up of 16 amino acids. Per germline, CDR1 MNHEY and CDR2 SMNVEV (reference sequence). J lost 2 bases, V lost 3 bases, and 7 bases had no gene match. CDR3 amino acids: CASSFGGTGVTYEQYF. CDR3 in DNA: TGTGCCAGCAGTTTTGGAGGGACAGGGGTTACCTACGAGCAGTACTTC.